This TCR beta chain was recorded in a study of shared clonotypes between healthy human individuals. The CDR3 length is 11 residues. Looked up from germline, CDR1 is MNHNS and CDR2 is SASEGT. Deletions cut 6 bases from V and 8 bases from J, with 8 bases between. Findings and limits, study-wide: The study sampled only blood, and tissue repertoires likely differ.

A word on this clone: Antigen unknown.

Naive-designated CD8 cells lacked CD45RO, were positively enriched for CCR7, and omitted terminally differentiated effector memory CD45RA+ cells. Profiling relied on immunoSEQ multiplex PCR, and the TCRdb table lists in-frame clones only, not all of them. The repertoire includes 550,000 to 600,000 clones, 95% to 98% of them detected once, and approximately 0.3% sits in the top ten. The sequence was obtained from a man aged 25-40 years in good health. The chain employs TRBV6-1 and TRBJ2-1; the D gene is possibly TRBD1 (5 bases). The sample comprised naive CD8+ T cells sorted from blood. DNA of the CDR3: TGTGCCAGCAGGGGGCTTGATGAGCAGTTCTTC. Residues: CASRGLDEQFF.